This T cell receptor (beta chain) was obtained from a study of tumor-infiltrating lymphocytes in primary liver carcinoma. The overall study: Patients were men and women aged 30 to 69 years. Findings and caveats of the study: Significantly greater top-250-clone fractions characterized tumors relative to blood (p = 0.039). Researchers found tumor-adjacent and tumor-blood pairs overlapped less than tumor region pairs.

With respect to this clonotype: Its antigen is still unknown. Relative to the germline gene, one junction end is altered; a read error may explain this.

Germline loops: CDR1 SGHAT, CDR2 FQNNGV. This CDR3 has 15 amino acids. The source of the blood RNA was unsorted whole blood, and germline DNA was extracted as well. Preoperatively, four milliliters of peripheral blood were collected. TCR beta cDNA was reverse-transcribed from about 500 ng of total RNA. The reaction used a constant-region primer and ProtoScript II reverse transcriptase. ARM-PCR was slightly modified, and three nested multiplex PCR rounds with it gave rise to the TCR beta libraries. Running 10 cycles apiece, the first two PCR rounds relied on TRBV1-TRBV30 forward primers together with a C-beta reverse primer. TCRdb analysed the multiplex PCR reads with MiXCR anew, one entry per CDR3 protein. The repertoire holds 330,000 or so distinct CDR3 sequences, 65% seen once, with about 6.3% in the top ten.

The sequenced material came from peripheral blood. The chain is built from TRBV11-2 and TRBJ2-7; a weak D match, TRBD1 (6 bases). This clonotype was sampled from a man between 40 and 49 years old with primary liver carcinoma and hepatitis B virus infection. The CDR3 nucleotides are TGTGCCAGCAGCCCAGGGGTGACTGGCGGATACGAGCAGTATTTC. This encodes CASSPGVTGGYEQYF.